This TCR beta chain emerged from a study of beta chain features in type 1 diabetes (dated by TCRdb to 2016 to 2019). Study-level background: Patients and healthy donors did not differ in mean age, gender distribution, total cell number or subset yield. In the study, TCRB repertoires of sorted circulating CD4+ T cell subsets from recently diagnosed type 1 diabetes patients were compared with those of matched healthy donors. A total of under 120,000,000 sorted cells were examined across all samples, and RNA yield correlated strongly with the number of cells per subset. Whereas all 28 donors provided naive and central memory subsets, regulatory and stem cell-like memory subsets were isolated from just 8 patients and roughly 8 healthy donors.

All of the isolated RNA was reverse transcribed with the High Capacity cDNA Reverse Transcription Kit, so expressed TCRB transcripts were sequenced. Deep immunoSEQ sequencing was performed on naive, central memory and regulatory T cell samples, with an average of roughly 3.5 million total reads per sample. Sorted cells were lysed in RLT buffer and RNA was extracted with DNase-treated RNeasy Micro or Mini kits, depending on cell number. To prevent cross-contamination, every cell subset was processed on its own, while patient and healthy donor samples were processed together. The immunoSEQ multiplex PCR was used to amplify TCRB sequences from cDNA, yielding 87-bp fragments that span the CDR3 region. Sequencing of the amplicons was done on the Illumina HiSeq platform. Under the source paper's analysis protocol: Synthetic template baselines were used to correct PCR bias computationally, reads within Hamming distance 2 were collapsed together, and singletons that could not be merged were discarded. Reads were aligned against IMGT so that V, D and J genes, CDR3 length and insertions or deletions at six rearrangement sites could be assigned. Clonotype counts were normalized to sorted cell number within each subset before computing true diversity and Gini coefficients with the tcR R package. Repertoire sharing was quantified using the overlap coefficient calculated on TCRB nucleotide sequences. TCRdb's version of the immuneACCESS table is confined to in-frame rearrangements and falls short of the full clone set. An unresolved V gene accounts for under half of the shortfall where checked; the remainder is of unknown origin. The V and J calls and clone size come from that table; D and trimming were worked out from the DNA. The sample table lists 120,000 or so clones, 15% to 20% of them with a count of one. Jointly, the top ten make up about 2.4% of the sample.

At the junction V is shortened by 4 bases and J by 4 bases; bases outside the gene matches: 3. From the germline V gene (reference sequence), CDR1 is GTSNPN and CDR2 is SVGIG. CDR3 length: 12 amino acids, cysteine to phenylalanine. The sequence is cut down to CDR3 DNA, 36 bases in frame from base 1. Here is what the overall study found, with its caveats: Shorter templates might be favored by PCR, yet because patient and control samples were amplified and corrected together, any such skew would affect both groups equally. Because cDNA rather than genomic DNA was sequenced, highly expressing activated cells could have been over-represented, although no difference in activation and CD3 levels was found between groups. Only small numbers of individuals were included in the HLA sub-analyses, which left unresolved whether HLA type had any influence on TCRB rearrangement. Naive, central memory and regulatory TCRB repertoires appeared more similar among patients than among healthy donors. Type 1 diabetes patients showed a moderate but significant shortening of TCRB CDR3 length in all four CD4+ subsets. Fewer insertions and more nucleotide deletions at VDJ recombination sites were observed in patients with type 1 diabetes, implying thymic rearrangement abnormalities.

On this clone: Its antigen target is currently unknown. Base qualities are missing; no much larger clone stands one base away. The same CDR3 arises from other DNA sequences in this sample as well.

Each donor gave one peripheral blood draw, roughly 120 mL on average, collected into heparinised tubes. A BD FACSAria II was used to sort naive, central memory, regulatory and stem cell-like memory CD4+ T cells with a panel that included CD45RO, CCR7, CD25, CD127, CD95 and CD27. Purity was above 95% for every sorted population. PBMCs were isolated right away by Lymphoprep density gradient centrifugation and were stained directly, without culture. So that batch effects would be minimized, each experiment stained and sorted samples in pairs, pairing one healthy donor with one patient. The sample taken for sequencing was central memory CD4+ T cells from blood. The rearrangement joined TRBV30 to TRBJ2-7; TRBD1 aligns with 8 central bases. The sequence derives from a man aged 18 to 30 with type 1 diabetes. CDR3 reads: CAWTGGGYEQYF. Read as DNA, the sequence is TGTGCCTGGACAGGGGGCGGGTACGAGCAGTACTTC. The CDR3, completed at both ends by the reference TRBV30 and TRBJ2-7 genes, gives the full variable domain SQTIHQWPATLVQPVGSPLSLECTVEGTSNPNLYWYRQAAGRGLQLLFYSVGIGQISSEVPQNLSASRPQDRQFILSSKKLLLSDSGFYLCAWTGGGYEQYFGPGTRLTVT.